This T cell receptor beta chain was identified in a study (dated by TCRdb to the early 2010s). This clonotype counts as medium-sized (0.01 to 0.1%). There is no known antigen for this receptor. Nothing much larger sits one base from this clone, and base qualities are not available. The CDR3 numbers 15 residues from cysteine through phenylalanine. The DNA shown is the 45-base CDR3, in frame from base 1. Sequences LGHNA (CDR1) and YNFKEQ (CDR2) are obtained from the germline V gene. V and J are truncated by 0 bases and 7 bases respectively, leaving an intervening sequence of 13 bases. The sample was run on an Illumina Genome Analyzer IIx. Through fastp at Q25 and MiXCR, TCRdb rebuilt clones from the public reads, retaining in-frame beta chains. Each record represents a unique CDR3 protein, reported with the most common genes and DNA among its rows. Within this sample are about 7,100 distinct CDR3 sequences, with roughly 32% of them counted one time only. Of the sample, about a fifth falls within the top ten clones.

Sequencing used blood. The TCR was taken from a human donor. In this chain, TRBV4-2 is recombined with TRBJ2-1; no D segment can be confidently identified. The CDR3 region has the sequence CASSQDPGGTNEQFF. The DNA sequence follows: TGTGCCAGCAGCCAAGATCCGGGCGGTACAAATGAGCAGTTCTTC.